The rows below give T cell receptor beta chains drawn from one sample of a study of T-cell memory formation after mild COVID-19. Each CDR3 protein gets one entry after TCRdb re-called the 5' RACE reads with MiXCR. The table shows fewer than 650,000 distinct CDR3 sequences, with about 20% occurring only once. Source material: PBMCs or a T cell subset sorted from them (not recorded which). The receptors shown here come from an adult woman who had mild COVID-19 (a few samples of this study predate the infection). Cell type and time point are not known. CDR3s include the opening cysteine and the closing phenylalanine or tryptophan. Only some rows state a clone size, as once, few, many or a class for expanded clones.

size	V	J	CDR3
-	TRBV9	TRBJ2-7	CASSVVSVGPYEQYF
few	TRBV6-5	TRBJ2-5	CASSARDRGWGTQYF
few	TRBV9	TRBJ2-7	CASSVSGTDTYEQYF
few	TRBV5-4	TRBJ1-1	CASSFRTHMNTEAFF
-	TRBV7-9	TRBJ2-5	CASSRSRLGGETQYF
-	TRBV4-1	TRBJ1-6	CASSQEPKAGRNSPLHF
many	TRBV4-3	TRBJ1-6	CASSQEWGATSPLHF
few	TRBV30	TRBJ2-4	CAFLPRLAKNIQYF
many	TRBV5-1	TRBJ1-1	CASSLLTDNTEAFF
-	TRBV5-6	TRBJ1-2	CASSYRTGKGWNYGYTF
-	TRBV29-1	TRBJ2-7	CSGRQGSSYEQYF
-	TRBV12-3/TRBV12-4	TRBJ2-7	CASSPGHQQYF
-	TRBV7-9	TRBJ2-1	CASSLRYGEQFF
-	TRBV7-3	TRBJ2-1	CASSRTSGGNYNEQFF